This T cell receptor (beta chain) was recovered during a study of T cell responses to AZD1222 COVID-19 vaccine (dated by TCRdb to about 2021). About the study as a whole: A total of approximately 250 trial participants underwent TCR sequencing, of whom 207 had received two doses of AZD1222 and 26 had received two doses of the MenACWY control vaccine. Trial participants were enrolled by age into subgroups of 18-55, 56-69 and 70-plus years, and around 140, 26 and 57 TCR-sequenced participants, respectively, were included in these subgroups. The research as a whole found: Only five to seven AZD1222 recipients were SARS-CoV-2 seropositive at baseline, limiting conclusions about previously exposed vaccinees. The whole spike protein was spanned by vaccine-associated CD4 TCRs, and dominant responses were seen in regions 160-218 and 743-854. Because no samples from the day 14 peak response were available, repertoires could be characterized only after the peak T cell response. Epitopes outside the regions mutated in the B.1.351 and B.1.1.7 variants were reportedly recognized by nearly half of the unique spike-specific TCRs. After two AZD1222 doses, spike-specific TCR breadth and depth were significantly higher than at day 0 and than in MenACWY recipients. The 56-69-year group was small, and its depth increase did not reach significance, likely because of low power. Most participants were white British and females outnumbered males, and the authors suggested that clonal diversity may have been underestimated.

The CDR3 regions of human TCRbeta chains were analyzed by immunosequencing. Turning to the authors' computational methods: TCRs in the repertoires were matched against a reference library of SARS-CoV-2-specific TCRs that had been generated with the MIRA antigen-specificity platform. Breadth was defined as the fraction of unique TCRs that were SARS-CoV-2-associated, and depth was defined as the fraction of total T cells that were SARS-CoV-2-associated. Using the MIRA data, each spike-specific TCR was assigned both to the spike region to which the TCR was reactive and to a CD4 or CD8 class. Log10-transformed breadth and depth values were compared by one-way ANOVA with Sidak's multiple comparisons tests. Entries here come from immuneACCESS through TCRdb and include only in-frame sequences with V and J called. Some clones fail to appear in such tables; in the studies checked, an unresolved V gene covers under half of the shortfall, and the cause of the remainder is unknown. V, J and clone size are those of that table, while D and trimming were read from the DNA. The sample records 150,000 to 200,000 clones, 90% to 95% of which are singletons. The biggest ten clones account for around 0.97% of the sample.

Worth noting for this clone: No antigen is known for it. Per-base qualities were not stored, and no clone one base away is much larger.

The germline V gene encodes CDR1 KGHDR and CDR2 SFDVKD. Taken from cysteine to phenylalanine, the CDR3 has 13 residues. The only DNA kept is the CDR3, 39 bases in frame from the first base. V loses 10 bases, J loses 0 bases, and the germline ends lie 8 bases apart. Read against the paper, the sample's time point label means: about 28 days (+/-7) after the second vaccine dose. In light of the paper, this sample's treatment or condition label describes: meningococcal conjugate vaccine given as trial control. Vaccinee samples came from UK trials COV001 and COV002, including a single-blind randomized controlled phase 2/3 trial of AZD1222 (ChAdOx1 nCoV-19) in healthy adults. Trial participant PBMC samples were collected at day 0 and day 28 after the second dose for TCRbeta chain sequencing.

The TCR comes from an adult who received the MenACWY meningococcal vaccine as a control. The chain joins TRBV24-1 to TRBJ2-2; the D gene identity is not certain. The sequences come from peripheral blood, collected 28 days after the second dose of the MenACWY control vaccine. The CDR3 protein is CATGSTNTGELFF. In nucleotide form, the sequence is TGTGCCACAGGCTCAACGAACACCGGGGAGCTGTTTTTT.